Here is one TCR beta chain with its context. This entry is derived from a study of T cell changes during pregnancy in multiple sclerosis. Germline lookup yields CDR1 SGHTA and CDR2 FQGNSA. Trimming stripped 5 bases from V and 0 bases from J, with 13 bases between. The CDR3 covers 16 residues. Repertoires were generated with immunoSEQ multiplex PCR, while TCRdb's copy carries only in-frame clones and drops some. There are 85,000 to 90,000 clones in the sample; more than 85% occur only once, and roughly 1.9% lies in the top ten. This chain links TRBV7-2 with TRBJ1-4, with D unclear. This receptor was identified in a female donor in good health, enrolled as a control in a pregnancy study. The specimen comprised peripheral blood, sampled in the first trimester of pregnancy. CDR3 loop: CASSRGWRATNEKLFF. CDR3 in DNA: TGTGCCAGCAGCCGAGGGTGGAGAGCAACTAATGAAAAACTGTTTTTT.